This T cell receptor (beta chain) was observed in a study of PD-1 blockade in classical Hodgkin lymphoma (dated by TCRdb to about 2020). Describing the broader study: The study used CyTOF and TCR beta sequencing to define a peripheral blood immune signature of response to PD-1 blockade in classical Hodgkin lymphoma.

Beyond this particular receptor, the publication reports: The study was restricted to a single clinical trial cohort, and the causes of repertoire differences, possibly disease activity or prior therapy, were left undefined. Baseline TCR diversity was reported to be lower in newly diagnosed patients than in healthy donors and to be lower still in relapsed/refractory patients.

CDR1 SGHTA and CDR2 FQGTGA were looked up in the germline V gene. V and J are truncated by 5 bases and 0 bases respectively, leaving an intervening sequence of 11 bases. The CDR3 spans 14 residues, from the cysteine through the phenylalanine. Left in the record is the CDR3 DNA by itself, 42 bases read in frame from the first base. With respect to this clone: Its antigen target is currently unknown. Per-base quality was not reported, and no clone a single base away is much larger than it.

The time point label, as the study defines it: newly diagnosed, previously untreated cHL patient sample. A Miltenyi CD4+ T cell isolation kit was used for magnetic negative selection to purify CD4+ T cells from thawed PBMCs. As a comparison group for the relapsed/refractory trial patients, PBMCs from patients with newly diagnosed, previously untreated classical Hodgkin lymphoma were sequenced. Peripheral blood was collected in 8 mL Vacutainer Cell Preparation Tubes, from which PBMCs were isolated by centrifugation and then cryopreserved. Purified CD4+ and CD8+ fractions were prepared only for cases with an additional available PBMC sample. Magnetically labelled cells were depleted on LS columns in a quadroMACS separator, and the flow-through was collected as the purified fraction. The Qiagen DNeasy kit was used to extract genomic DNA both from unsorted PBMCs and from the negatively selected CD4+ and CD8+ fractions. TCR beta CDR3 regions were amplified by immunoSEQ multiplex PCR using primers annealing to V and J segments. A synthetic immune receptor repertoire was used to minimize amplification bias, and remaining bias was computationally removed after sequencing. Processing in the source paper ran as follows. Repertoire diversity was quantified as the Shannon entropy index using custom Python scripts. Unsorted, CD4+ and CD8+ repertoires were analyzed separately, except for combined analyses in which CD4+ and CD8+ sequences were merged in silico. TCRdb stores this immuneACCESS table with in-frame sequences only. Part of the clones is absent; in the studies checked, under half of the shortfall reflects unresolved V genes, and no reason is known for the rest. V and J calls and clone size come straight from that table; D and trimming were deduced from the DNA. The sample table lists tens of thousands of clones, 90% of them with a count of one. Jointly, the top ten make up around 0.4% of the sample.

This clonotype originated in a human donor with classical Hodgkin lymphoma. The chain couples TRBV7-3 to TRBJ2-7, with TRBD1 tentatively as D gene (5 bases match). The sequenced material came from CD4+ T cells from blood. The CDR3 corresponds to CASSAQENSYEQYF. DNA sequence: TGTGCCAGCAGCGCACAGGAAAACTCCTACGAGCAGTACTTC.